Listed below are T cell receptor beta chains from one sample, sequenced in a study of brain T cells in children with intractable seizures. Libraries were prepared by immunoSEQ multiplex PCR; TCRdb keeps only in-frame clonotypes and omits some of them. The table has about 22,000 clones, 90% to 95% seen once; the top ten hold about 6%. The sample was peripheral blood, taken at surgery. The receptor source for this set is a boy aged 10-17 years with focal cortical dysplasia and intractable seizures. CDR3s include the opening cysteine and the closing phenylalanine or tryptophan. Fields, in order: J gene, clone size, V gene, D gene, CDR3 protein, CDR3 DNA. The D gene is left open where the match is weak. Some rows mark clone size as missing; the rest say once, few, many or name a class of expanded clone.

TRBJ1-2	NA	TRBV9	NA	CASSFRQDSGGYTF	TGTGCCAGCAGCTTTCGACAGGACTCGGGGGGCTACACCTTC
TRBJ2-1	NA	TRBV7-9	TRBD1	CASSSPGQGSGGFF	TGTGCCAGCAGCTCCCCGGGACAGGGGTCCGGAGGGTTCTTC
TRBJ1-1	NA	TRBV4-2	NA	CASSQGREGEAFF	TGTGCCAGCAGCCAAGGCAGGGAGGGTGAAGCTTTCTTT
TRBJ2-7	once	TRBV7-7	NA	CASSPAGGTKQYF	TGTGCCAGCAGCCCGGCAGGGGGGACGAAGCAGTACTTC
TRBJ2-7	once	TRBV2	NA	CASSEQGNNEQYF	TGTGCCAGCAGTGAACAGGGAAACAACGAGCAGTACTTC
TRBJ1-3	NA	TRBV5-6	TRBD1	CASSLGRGPTGNTIYF	TGTGCCAGCAGCTTGGGCAGGGGGCCCACTGGAAACACCATATATTTT
TRBJ1-3	once	TRBV5-5	NA	CASSFGNTIYF	TGTGCCAGCAGCTTTGGAAACACCATATATTTT
TRBJ2-1	once	TRBV2	TRBD2	CASRDSGLAGDGGEQFF	TGTGCCAGCCGTGACAGTGGACTAGCGGGAGATGGTGGTGAGCAGTTCTTC
TRBJ2-3	NA	TRBV9	NA	CASSGAASTDTQYF	TGTGCCAGCAGCGGGGCGGCTAGCACAGATACGCAGTATTTT
TRBJ2-1	NA	TRBV5-1	TRBD2	CASSAVTGGGTHEQFF	TGCGCCAGCAGCGCGGTCACCGGCGGGGGAACACATGAGCAGTTCTTC
TRBJ1-3	NA	TRBV7-6	NA	CASSAPTDSGNTIYF	TGTGCCAGCAGCGCGCCGACCGACTCTGGAAACACCATATATTTT
TRBJ1-1	NA	TRBV5-5	NA	CASRLLPYRANMNTEAFF	TGTGCCAGCAGACTTTTACCTTACAGGGCCAACATGAACACTGAAGCTTTCTTT
TRBJ2-3	NA	TRBV3-1/TRBV3-2	TRBD2	CASSQTSGRGTDTQYF	TGTGCCAGCAGCCAAACTAGCGGGAGGGGCACAGATACGCAGTATTTT
TRBJ1-3	NA	TRBV19	NA	CASSTWTATGNTIYF	TGTGCCAGTAGTACATGGACAGCAACTGGAAACACCATATATTTT
TRBJ1-4	NA	TRBV2	TRBD1	CASTYILRDRGQEKLFF	TGTGCCAGCACCTACATCCTACGAGACAGGGGGCAGGAAAAACTGTTTTTT
TRBJ2-3	NA	TRBV7-9	TRBD2	CASSPTGSGHGGTQYF	TGTGCCAGCAGCCCCACGGGGTCGGGTCACGGGGGGACGCAGTATTTT
TRBJ1-3	NA	TRBV10-1	NA	CASSEDPIGNTIYF	TGCGCCAGCAGTGAGGACCCCATTGGAAACACCATATATTTT
TRBJ1-2	NA	TRBV10-1	NA	CASSEPDPGEDGYTF	TGCGCCAGCAGTGAGCCCGATCCGGGGGAGGATGGCTACACCTTC
TRBJ1-4	once	TRBV11-2	NA	CASSPQGLGEKLFF	TGTGCCAGCAGCCCACAGGGTTTAGGCGAAAAACTGTTTTTT
TRBJ1-1	NA	TRBV7-9	NA	CASSSDWGEAFF	TGTGCCAGCAGCTCAGACTGGGGAGAAGCTTTCTTT
TRBJ1-5	NA	TRBV15	NA	CATSRESPGMGLSQPQHF	TGTGCCACCAGCAGGGAGTCCCCAGGGATGGGGCTTTCTCAGCCCCAGCATTTT
TRBJ1-5	NA	TRBV6-5	NA	CASSYGQSNQPQHF	TGTGCCAGCAGTTATGGACAGAGCAATCAGCCCCAGCATTTT
TRBJ1-5	NA	TRBV6-1	NA	CASSEGGFSNQPQHF	TGTGCCAGCAGTGAGGGGGGCTTCAGCAATCAGCCCCAGCATTTT
TRBJ2-1	NA	TRBV9	NA	CASSVDDEQFF	TGTGCCAGCAGCGTAGACGATGAGCAGTTCTTC
TRBJ2-1	NA	TRBV11-2	TRBD1	CATNRGGFRNEQFF	TGTGCCACCAACAGGGGTGGTTTTAGGAATGAGCAGTTCTTC
TRBJ2-5	NA	TRBV5-4	NA	CASSPRLAGAQETQYF	TGTGCCAGCAGCCCAAGGTTGGCGGGGGCCCAAGAGACCCAGTACTTC
TRBJ2-1	NA	TRBV6-4	TRBD2	CASSDGREGGEQFF	TGTGCCAGCAGTGACGGGCGGGAGGGGGGAGAGCAGTTCTTC
TRBJ1-2	NA	TRBV6-1	NA	CASSEVLGAPYGYTF	TGTGCCAGCAGTGAAGTTTTAGGGGCTCCCTATGGCTACACCTTC
TRBJ1-1	NA	TRBV27	NA	CASLDPTGTWAEAFF	TGTGCCAGCCTCGACCCAACCGGGACGTGGGCTGAAGCTTTCTTT
TRBJ1-1	NA	TRBV28	NA	CATGPGENTEAFF	TGTGCCACTGGCCCAGGTGAGAACACTGAAGCTTTCTTT
TRBJ1-5	NA	TRBV28	NA	CASSFSARGNQPQHF	TGTGCCAGCAGTTTCTCAGCCAGGGGTAATCAGCCCCAGCATTTT
TRBJ1-4	NA	TRBV3-1/TRBV3-2	NA	CASSRHSSNEKLFF	TGTGCCAGCAGCCGGCACAGTTCTAATGAAAAACTGTTTTTT
TRBJ1-2	NA	TRBV5-8	TRBD1	CASSLKGQGGNYGYTF	TGTGCCAGCAGCTTGAAAGGACAGGGAGGCAACTATGGCTACACCTTC
TRBJ2-1	NA	TRBV9	NA	CASSFNGDEQFF	TGTGCCAGCAGCTTTAATGGGGATGAGCAGTTCTTC
TRBJ2-3	NA	TRBV29-1	NA	CSVEKFGGVGTDTQYF	TGCAGCGTTGAGAAATTCGGGGGTGTGGGCACAGATACGCAGTATTTT
TRBJ1-4	once	TRBV2	NA	CASKWSLQVTNEKLFF	TGTGCCAGCAAGTGGTCGTTACAGGTCACTAATGAAAAACTGTTTTTT
TRBJ2-7	NA	TRBV28	TRBD2	CASSLSGAQYF	TGTGCCAGCAGTCTGAGCGGGGCACAGTACTTC
TRBJ1-4	NA	TRBV19	NA	CASKVPDNREKLFF	TGTGCCAGCAAGGTCCCGGACAATCGTGAAAAACTGTTTTTT
TRBJ2-2	NA	TRBV12-5	TRBD2	CASGLSPGLAGVGANTGELFF	TGTGCTAGTGGTTTGTCACCGGGACTAGCGGGGGTCGGCGCGAACACCGGGGAGCTGTTTTTT
TRBJ1-3	NA	TRBV7-3	TRBD1	CASSPGGTPGNTIYF	TGTGCCAGCAGCCCAGGGGGGACCCCTGGAAACACCATATATTTT
TRBJ1-5	once	TRBV28	NA	CASSPRTATSNSNQPQHF	TGTGCCAGCAGCCCGAGAACGGCCACTAGTAATAGCAATCAGCCCCAGCATTTT
TRBJ2-1	NA	TRBV7-8	TRBD2	CATDRTSGRAEEQFF	TGTGCCACCGACCGGACTAGCGGGAGGGCTGAGGAGCAGTTCTTC
TRBJ2-4	NA	TRBV21-1	NA	CASSKDPGTSGGAGKNIQYF	TGTGCCAGCAGCAAAGATCCCGGGACTAGCGGGGGGGCCGGCAAAAACATTCAGTACTTC
TRBJ1-1	once	TRBV21-1	NA	CASSFQGARAEAFF	TGTGCCAGCAGCTTCCAGGGGGCGCGGGCTGAAGCTTTCTTT
TRBJ1-1	NA	TRBV3-1/TRBV3-2	NA	CASSQVSNTEAFF	TGTGCCAGCAGCCAAGTGTCGAACACTGAAGCTTTCTTT
TRBJ1-2	NA	TRBV28	TRBD1	CASSELTGGYGYTF	TGTGCCAGCAGTGAACTGACAGGGGGCTATGGCTACACCTTC
TRBJ1-2	NA	TRBV6-5	NA	CASSLEAANYGYTF	TGTGCCAGCAGCCTAGAGGCGGCAAACTATGGCTACACCTTC
TRBJ2-5	NA	TRBV3-1/TRBV3-2	NA	CASSQSRTQYF	TGTGCCAGCAGCCAATCCCGGACCCAGTACTTC
TRBJ2-1	NA	TRBV15	NA	CATAMAGFYNEQFF	TGTGCCACGGCAATGGCGGGATTCTACAATGAGCAGTTCTTC
TRBJ2-7	NA	TRBV7-9	TRBD1	CASSSPGQGAAKVDEQYF	TGTGCCAGCAGCTCGCCGGGACAGGGTGCGGCTAAGGTAGACGAGCAGTACTTC
TRBJ2-3	once	TRBV27	NA	CASSSGHHTQYF	TGTGCCAGCAGTTCCGGACACCATACGCAGTATTTT
TRBJ2-6	NA	TRBV27	TRBD1	CASSSRDRAHPSGANVLTF	TGTGCCAGCAGTTCGAGAGACAGGGCCCATCCCTCTGGGGCCAACGTCCTGACTTTC
TRBJ1-4	once	TRBV19	NA	CASSMRREGEKLFF	TGTGCCAGTAGTATGCGTAGGGAGGGTGAAAAACTGTTTTTT
TRBJ2-2	NA	TRBV7-9	NA	CASSLSYAGELFF	TGTGCCAGCAGCTTATCTTATGCCGGGGAGCTGTTTTTT
TRBJ2-5	NA	TRBV5-6	NA	CASSPGPGTETQYF	TGTGCCAGCAGCCCGGGCCCGGGGACGGAGACCCAGTACTTC